This TCR beta chain was sequenced for a study of shared clonotypes between healthy human individuals. TCRdb's table, derived via immunoSEQ multiplex PCR, lists solely in-frame clones and lacks some. Of 2 million to 2.5 million clones in the sample, less than 95% were seen once. Germline V gives CDR1 SEHNR, CDR2 FQNEAQ (reference sequence). V lost 3 bases, J lost 2 bases, and 17 bases lay in between. This CDR3 is 17 amino acids long. As for this clone: What it binds is not known.

Overall study results and limits: Sampling used blood alone; tissue repertoires probably differ.

The receptor was derived from a man aged 18 to 30 in good health. Some clones in this sample may be carry-over from other donors' samples. The sample taken for sequencing was naive CD4+ T cells from PBMCs. Sample subset: CD45RA+ positively selected. The genes are TRBV7-9 and TRBJ1-5, with D maybe TRBD1 (6 bases). The CDR3, as DNA: TGTGCCAGCAGCTTGGGGAACAGGGACGGGGGCAATCAGCCCCAGCATTTT. This gives the protein CASSLGNRDGGNQPQHF.